The 22 T cell receptor beta chains in this list originate from one sample, sequenced in a study of follicular helper T cells after annual influenza vaccination. Sample time point: 2014-2015 season, pre-vaccination. Method: immunoSEQ multiplex PCR; TCRdb's copy keeps in-frame clones and lacks some. The table lists around 25,000 clones, 65% to 85% of them singletons. This sample comprised CXCR5+ CD38- circulating T follicular helper cells from blood, obtained on the day of influenza vaccination. Stated subset: circulating Tfh, non-naive CD4+CXCR5+PD-1+ (ICOS+CD38+ or ICOS-CD38-). These receptors were collected from an adult who received the influenza vaccine.

This chain joins TRBV6-5 and TRBJ1-2, with D perhaps matching TRBD1 (6 bases). Germline V lookup: CDR1 MNHEY, CDR2 SVGAGI. The CDR3 sequence is 15 residues long. Trimming left V 7 bases short and J 5 bases short, with 20 bases between. The DNA of the CDR3 is TGTGCCAGCAACCCCTACCCACAGGGTTCTTATGGCTACACCTTC. Its translation: CASNPYPQGSYGYTF.

This clone has a handful of counts. The chain joins TRBV10-3 to TRBJ2-2; 8 positions match TRBD1. Unmatched junction bases numbered 7, after V lost 3 bases and J lost 4 bases. This CDR3 contains 16 residues. Germline-derived CDR1 and CDR2 are ENHRY and SYGVKD. The DNA of the CDR3 is TGTGCCATCAGTGATCGTCAGGGGGCCCGCACCGGGGAGCTGTTTTTT. This sequence encodes CAISDRQGARTGELFF.

This clone was detected once. V usage is TRBV27 and J usage is TRBJ1-6; 9 bases align to TRBD1. Germline CDR1 and CDR2: MNHEY and SMNVEV (reference sequence). Trimming took 7 bases from V and 8 from J; bases not matched to a gene: 9. The length of the CDR3 is 15 residues. The CDR3 bases are TGTGCCAGCAAATTGTCGGACAGGGGACATTCACCCCTCCACTTT. Its translation is CASKLSDRGHSPLHF.

The chain recombines TRBV5-1 with TRBJ1-1; 7 bases match TRBD1. CDR3 length: 16 residues. Germline V gene sequence: CDR1 SGHRS, CDR2 YFSETQ. V lost 7 bases to trimming and J lost 7 bases; unmatched junction nucleotides: 19. The CDR3 nucleotides are TGCGCCAGCGCCCCTTCCGGGACAGCAAACGCGGGTGAAGCTTTCTTT. This encodes CASAPSGTANAGEAFF. Together with reference TRBV5-1 and TRBJ1-1, the CDR3 gives the full variable domain: KAGVTQTPRYLIKTRGQQVTLSCSPISGHRSVSWYQQTPGQGLQFLFEYFSETQRNKGNFPGRFSGRQFSNSRSEMNVSTLELGDSALYLCASAPSGTANAGEAFFGQGTRLTVV.

The CDR3 nucleotides are TGTGCCACCTGGGGGGAGGGGAGAAAAGAGACCCAGTACTTC. As protein: CATWGEGRKETQYF. The gene calls are TRBV6-6 and TRBJ2-5; 7 bases agree with TRBD2. V lost 10 bases and J lost 3; bases outside the gene matches: 11. The CDR3 sequence is 14 residues long. CDR1 and CDR2 (germline): MNHNY, SVGAGI (reference sequence).

The chain has TRBV18 and TRBJ1-1; D might be TRBD1 (6 bases). CDR1 and CDR2 from the germline V gene are KGHSH and LQKENI. CDR3 length: 11 amino acids. V lost 6 bases to trimming and J lost 8 bases, with 10 bases between them. The CDR3 region has the DNA TGTGCCAGCTCCGTGCAGGGGGAAGCTTTCTTT. Its protein product is CASSVQGEAFF.

The chain combines TRBV11-2 with TRBJ2-7, with TRBD1 identical over 7 bases. The CDR3 spans 16 residues. Germline V gene lookup returns CDR1 SGHAT and CDR2 FQNNGV. The ends lost 1 base at V and 4 bases at J; junction bases unmatched: 10. CDR3 coding DNA: TGTGCCAGCAGCTTAGGTTGGGGACAGACAATATACGAGCAGTACTTC. Translating gives CASSLGWGQTIYEQYF.

V and J are TRBV30 and TRBJ2-7; D possibly corresponds to TRBD1 (6 bases). Deletions cut 0 bases from V and 6 bases from J, with 15 bases between. The CDR3 runs to 14 residues. Germline V lookup: CDR1 GTSNPN, CDR2 SVGIG (reference sequence). CDR3 residues: CAWSVGSQGLEQYF. As DNA, the CDR3 is TGTGCCTGGAGTGTAGGCAGCCAGGGGCTCGAGCAGTACTTC.

This clone was recorded only once. The CDR3 is CASSLRQGSTYEQFF. The CDR3 DNA reads as TGTGCCAGCAGCTTGCGGCAGGGTTCGACATATGAGCAGTTCTTC. V usage is TRBV5-4 and J usage is TRBJ2-1; D might be TRBD1 (5 bases). The germline gives CDR1 SGHNT, CDR2 YYREEE (reference sequence). This CDR3 spans 15 amino acids. Trimming took off 1 base at V and 8 bases at J, with 16 bases between the two ends. The full variable domain, rest sourced from reference TRBV5-4 and TRBJ2-1, is ETGVTQSPTHLIKTRGQQVTLRCSSQSGHNTVSWYQQALGQGPQFIFQYYREEENGRGNFPPRFSGLQFPNYSSELNVNALELDDSALYLCASSLRQGSTYEQFFGPGTRLTVL.

The V and J genes are TRBV7-2 and TRBJ2-7; 9 nucleotides line up with TRBD1. The germline CDR1 and CDR2 sequences are SGHTA and FQGNSA. The V and J ends lost 5 bases and 5 bases, in that order; junction bases with no gene match: 10. The CDR3 is 15 residues long. The CDR3 sequence is CASSQGQGNIHEQYF. The DNA for the CDR3 is TGTGCCAGCAGCCAAGGACAGGGGAACATCCACGAGCAGTACTTC.

V and J are TRBV2 and TRBJ1-3; tentative D call: TRBD1 (6 bases). V was shortened by 6 bases and J by 0 bases, with 9 bases between the two germline ends. Per germline, CDR1 SNHLY and CDR2 FYNNEI. The CDR3 sequence is 14 residues long. CDR3 sequence: CASRTGSSGNTIYF. CDR3 coding DNA: TGTGCCAGCAGGACAGGTTCCTCTGGAAACACCATATATTTT. The complete variable domain, with remaining parts taken from reference TRBV2 and TRBJ1-3, reads EPEVTQTPSHQVTQMGQEVILRCVPISNHLYFYWYRQILGQKVEFLVSFYNNEISEKSEIFDDQFSVERPDGSNFTLKIRSTKLEDSAMYFCASRTGSSGNTIYFGEGSWLTVV.

The chain uses TRBV7-9 and TRBJ2-7, with D maybe TRBD1 (6 bases). CDR1 and CDR2 (germline): SEHNR, FQNEAQ (reference sequence). V gave up 4 bases and J gave up 0 bases, with 13 bases separating them. The CDR3 sequence is 15 residues long. CDR3 sequence (DNA): TGTGCCAGCAGCTGGGGGCGAGGCCACTCCTACGAGCAGTACTTC. It specifies CASSWGRGHSYEQYF. The full variable domain, completed using reference TRBV7-9 and TRBJ2-7, is DTGVSQNPRHKITKRGQNVTFRCDPISEHNRLYWYRQTLGQGPEFLTYFQNEAQLEKSRLLSDRFSAERPKGSFSTLEIQRTEQGDSAMYLCASSWGRGHSYEQYFGPGTRLTVT.

This chain's CDR3 is CASSQAPGQGVCNQPQHF. The CDR3 DNA follows: TGCGCCAGCAGCCAGGCCCCGGGACAGGGGGTTTGCAATCAGCCCCAGCATTTT. V usage is TRBV23-1 and J usage is TRBJ1-5; 11 bases match TRBD1. TRBV23-1 is assigned to the ORF class and has an uncertain function. CDR3 length equals 18 residues. V shed 6 bases and J 2 bases; nucleotides not matched to a gene: 12.

To note about this clone: One end of the junction fails to match germline, which may point to a read error. The chain recombines TRBV7-9 with TRBJ1-2; 9 bases line up with TRBD1. The CDR3 runs to 12 residues. Looked up from germline, CDR1 is SEHNR and CDR2 is FQNEAQ (reference sequence). CDR3 in DNA: TGTGCCAGCAGCCGTCAGGGACAGGGTCACGCCTTC. Translated, it gives CASSRQGQGHAF.

This clone showed up just a few times. The chain carries TRBV6-6 and TRBJ1-6, with D maybe TRBD1 (5 bases). Germline V CDR1 and CDR2: MNHNY, SVGAGI (reference sequence). V lost 2 bases and J lost 17, with 16 bases in between. This CDR3 region has 13 residues. CDR3 loop: CASSYETAWGVHF. In DNA form, the CDR3 reads TGTGCCAGCAGTTACGAGACAGCGTGGGGGGTCCACTTT.

This clone was detected only a few times. The chain couples TRBV19 to TRBJ1-3; perhaps TRBD1 as D (6 bases). The length of the CDR3 is 15 residues. Trimming cost V 10 bases and J 4 bases, with 20 bases left between them. CDR1 is LNHDA, CDR2 SQIVND, per germline (reference sequence). Here the CDR3 DNA reads TGTGCCACCGGCGACCGGGGGGCGCGCGGAAACACCATATATTTT. Translation gives CATGDRGARGNTIYF. The full variable domain, rest sourced from reference TRBV19 and TRBJ1-3, is DGGITQSPKYLFRKEGQNVTLSCEQNLNHDAMYWYRQDPGQGLRLIYYSQIVNDFQKGDIAEGYSVSREKKESFPLTVTSAQKNPTAFYLCATGDRGARGNTIYFGEGSWLTVV.

This clone occurred once. The rearrangement joins TRBV6-1 to TRBJ2-3, with TRBD1 identical over 7 bases. This CDR3 region has 18 residues. Per the germline V gene, CDR1 is MNHNS and CDR2 is SASEGT. V lost 4 bases, J lost 1 base, and 14 bases stayed unmatched. CDR3 protein: CASSGQGFGLSGTDTQYF. DNA of the CDR3: TGTGCCAGCAGTGGACAGGGCTTCGGGTTGAGTGGCACAGATACGCAGTATTTT.

This clone was seen more than once but under ten times. The rearrangement uses TRBV10-1 and TRBJ2-2; maybe TRBD1 (6 bases). CDR3 length equals 14 residues. The germline V and J ends were trimmed by 8 bases and 5 bases, with 15 bases remaining between them. Per the germline V gene, CDR1 is WNHNN and CDR2 is SYGVQD (reference sequence). In nucleotides, the CDR3 is TGCGCCAGCCGACGGGACATTTCTACCGGGGAGCTGTTTTTT. It specifies CASRRDISTGELFF.

The J gene is TRBJ1-5, the V gene TRBV30; tentatively, D is TRBD1 (5 bases). V lost 3 bases to trimming and J lost 5 bases, with 11 bases between them. The germline V gene encodes CDR1 GTSNPN and CDR2 SVGIG (reference sequence). The CDR3 sequence is 13 residues long. This CDR3 reads CAWSRGEDQPQHF. In DNA, the CDR3 is TGTGCCTGGAGCCGGGGGGAGGATCAGCCCCAGCATTTT.

The chain carries TRBV7-6 and TRBJ1-2; weak D call: TRBD1 (5 bases). CDR3 length: 12 amino acids. The V end lost 4 bases, the J end lost 5 bases, and 8 bases lay between the germline ends. Germline CDR1 reads SGHVS; CDR2 reads FNYEAQ. CDR3 protein: CASSSPGYGYTF. CDR3 in DNA: TGTGCCAGCAGCTCTCCAGGGTATGGCTACACCTTC. Variable domain in full (rest from reference TRBV7-6 and TRBJ1-2): GAGVSQSPRYKVTKRGQDVALRCDPISGHVSLYWYRQALGQGPEFLTYFNYEAQQDKSGLPNDRFSAERPEGSISTLTIQRTEQRDSAMYRCASSSPGYGYTFGSGTRLTVV.

This clone has a handful of counts. V is TRBV28 and J is TRBJ1-3, with 9 bases lining up with TRBD1. In germline, CDR1 is MDHEN, CDR2 SYDVKM. The ends lost 5 bases at V and 8 bases at J; junction bases unmatched: 10. This CDR3 has 15 residues. As DNA, the CDR3 is TGTGCCAGCAGTCCCCCGGAGACAGGGGGATACACCATATATTTT. Translating gives CASSPPETGGYTIYF.

The V gene is TRBV15, the J gene TRBJ1-2; 10 bases map to TRBD1. Germline CDR1 reads LNHNV; CDR2 reads YYDKDF (reference sequence). V dropped 4 bases and J dropped 8; count of bases not matched to a gene: 19. The CDR3 spans 18 residues. CDR3 region: CATSTASSPGTGVSGYTF. The CDR3 region has the DNA TGTGCCACCAGCACCGCTTCATCCCCCGGGACAGGGGTCTCCGGCTACACCTTC.